This T cell receptor (beta chain) originates from a study of blood T cell repertoires in COVID-19. Study-wide background: Acute and convalescent COVID-19 samples came from the United States, Italy and Spain.

Germline loops: CDR1 MNHEY, CDR2 SMNVEV (reference sequence). This CDR3 contains 13 residues. V was trimmed by 2 bases and J by 5 bases, leaving 6 bases between them. The assay was immunoSEQ multiplex PCR, and TCRdb's table has in-frame clones only and misses some. The profile shows 150,000 to 200,000 clones, 80% to 90% of them singletons. The receptor's source is a human donor with active or convalescent COVID-19. The donor label of this sample is uncertain. The chain carries TRBV27 and TRBJ1-4, with D unresolved. The sequencing input was peripheral blood. The CDR3: CASSLGGNEKLFF. The CDR3 DNA reads TGTGCCAGCAGTTTAGGAGGGAATGAAAAACTGTTTTTT.